This is a list of T cell receptor beta chains from one sample in a study of blood T cell repertoires in COVID-19. Data came from immunoSEQ multiplex PCR; TCRdb stores just in-frame clones and leaves some out. This sample carries fewer than 250,000 clones, around 79% of them seen once, and the ten largest clones take 9.5% to 15%. The sample was peripheral blood. The receptors were gathered from a woman aged 45-59 years with acute or convalescent COVID-19. Both conserved end residues are part of each CDR3. D genes are given only for firm matches. Where a row states a size, it is once, few, many or the class of an expanded clone; other rows omit it.

V gene: TRBV5-1
CDR3 length: 17
J gene: TRBJ2-4
D gene: TRBD1
clone size: -
CDR3 protein: CASSLSTLGQALNIQYF
CDR3 DNA: TGCGCCAGCAGCTTGTCCACCTTGGGACAGGCTTTAAACATTCAGTACTTC

V gene: TRBV12-3/TRBV12-4
CDR3 length: 12
J gene: TRBJ1-5
D gene: TRBD1
clone size: -
CDR3 protein: CASGTDNQPQHF
CDR3 DNA: TGTGCCAGCGGGACAGACAATCAGCCCCAGCATTTT

V gene: TRBV5-6
CDR3 length: 17
J gene: TRBJ1-1
D gene: -
clone size: -
CDR3 protein: CASSQPSRTSLNTEAFF
CDR3 DNA: TGTGCCAGCAGCCAACCATCCAGGACATCCTTGAACACTGAAGCTTTCTTT

V gene: TRBV12-3/TRBV12-4
CDR3 length: 12
J gene: TRBJ2-4
D gene: TRBD1
clone size: -
CDR3 protein: CASSGTGTGCVF
CDR3 DNA: TGTGCCAGCAGCGGAACCGGGACAGGGTGTGTCTTC

V gene: TRBV27
CDR3 length: 12
J gene: TRBJ2-2
D gene: TRBD2
clone size: -
CDR3 protein: CASSAGAGELFF
CDR3 DNA: TGTGCCAGCAGTGCGGGAGCCGGGGAGCTGTTTTTT

V gene: TRBV28
CDR3 length: 15
J gene: TRBJ2-5
D gene: TRBD2
clone size: -
CDR3 protein: CAGSSSGGFQETQYF
CDR3 DNA: TGTGCCGGGTCCTCTAGCGGGGGTTTCCAAGAGACCCAGTACTTC

V gene: TRBV7-9
CDR3 length: 14
J gene: TRBJ1-1
D gene: TRBD1
clone size: -
CDR3 protein: CASSLQGQDTEAFF
CDR3 DNA: TGTGCCAGCAGCCTACAGGGGCAGGACACTGAAGCTTTCTTT

V gene: TRBV9
CDR3 length: 13
J gene: TRBJ1-6
D gene: -
clone size: -
CDR3 protein: CASSVEAGSPLHF
CDR3 DNA: TGTGCCAGCAGCGTAGAGGCGGGTTCACCCCTCCACTTT

V gene: TRBV7-2
CDR3 length: 15
J gene: TRBJ1-6
D gene: TRBD1
clone size: -
CDR3 protein: CASSHRTGNNSPLHF
CDR3 DNA: TGTGCCAGCAGCCATAGGACAGGGAACAATTCACCCCTCCACTTT

V gene: TRBV7-6
CDR3 length: 13
J gene: TRBJ1-2
D gene: -
clone size: -
CDR3 protein: CASSAFQGGGYTF
CDR3 DNA: TGTGCCAGCAGCGCCTTCCAGGGAGGGGGCTACACCTTC

V gene: TRBV4-1
CDR3 length: 16
J gene: TRBJ1-5
D gene: -
clone size: few
CDR3 protein: CASSPGGARRNQPQHF
CDR3 DNA: TGCGCCAGCAGTCCGGGGGGAGCTCGGCGCAATCAGCCCCAGCATTTT

V gene: TRBV24-1
CDR3 length: 16
J gene: TRBJ2-3
D gene: -
clone size: -
CDR3 protein: CATSVPSGRVADTQYF
CDR3 DNA: -

V gene: TRBV5-1
CDR3 length: 14
J gene: TRBJ2-3
D gene: TRBD2
clone size: -
CDR3 protein: CASYSGAPTDTQYF
CDR3 DNA: TGCGCCAGTTACAGCGGGGCCCCCACAGATACGCAGTATTTT

V gene: TRBV4-3
CDR3 length: 16
J gene: TRBJ1-1
D gene: TRBD1
clone size: few
CDR3 protein: CASSRHLGDRGPEAFF
CDR3 DNA: TGCGCCAGCAGCCGCCACTTGGGGGACAGGGGCCCTGAAGCTTTCTTT

V gene: TRBV24-1
CDR3 length: 15
J gene: TRBJ2-1
D gene: -
clone size: -
CDR3 protein: CATSDLSSVYNEQFF
CDR3 DNA: TGTGCCACCAGTGATTTGTCTAGCGTCTACAATGAGCAGTTCTTC

V gene: TRBV7-8
CDR3 length: 14
J gene: TRBJ2-7
D gene: -
clone size: once
CDR3 protein: CATKFAGSTYEQYF
CDR3 DNA: TGTGCCACGAAATTCGCGGGGTCCACCTACGAGCAGTACTTC

V gene: TRBV11-2
CDR3 length: 14
J gene: TRBJ2-7
D gene: -
clone size: -
CDR3 protein: CASSLASSRYEQYF
CDR3 DNA: TGTGCCAGCAGCTTGGCTAGCAGCCGCTACGAGCAGTACTTC

V gene: TRBV28
CDR3 length: 15
J gene: TRBJ2-7
D gene: -
clone size: -
CDR3 protein: CASRDQGGGSYEQYF
CDR3 DNA: TGTGCCAGCAGGGACCAGGGGGGAGGCTCCTACGAGCAGTACTTC

V gene: TRBV19
CDR3 length: 14
J gene: TRBJ1-5
D gene: -
clone size: -
CDR3 protein: CASSTAGDNQPQHF
CDR3 DNA: TGTGCCAGTAGTACAGCAGGGGATAATCAGCCCCAGCATTTT

V gene: TRBV5-4
CDR3 length: 15
J gene: TRBJ2-3
D gene: -
clone size: -
CDR3 protein: CASSLSGTYPDTQYF
CDR3 DNA: TGTGCCAGCAGCTTATCCGGGACTTATCCAGATACGCAGTATTTT

V gene: TRBV9
CDR3 length: 16
J gene: TRBJ2-3
D gene: -
clone size: -
CDR3 protein: CASSVQATAGIDTQYF
CDR3 DNA: TGTGCCAGCAGCGTACAAGCCACGGCAGGGATAGATACGCAGTATTTT

V gene: TRBV5-1
CDR3 length: 16
J gene: TRBJ2-2
D gene: TRBD1
clone size: once
CDR3 protein: CASSLAGQGNTGELFF
CDR3 DNA: TGCGCCAGCAGCTTGGCTGGACAGGGGAACACCGGGGAGCTGTTTTTT

V gene: TRBV27
CDR3 length: 15
J gene: TRBJ2-2
D gene: TRBD1
clone size: -
CDR3 protein: CASSRTGTNTGELFF
CDR3 DNA: TGTGCCAGCAGTCGGACAGGGACGAACACCGGGGAGCTGTTTTTT

V gene: TRBV10-2
CDR3 length: 15
J gene: TRBJ1-6
D gene: -
clone size: -
CDR3 protein: CASSDSGTSNSPLHF
CDR3 DNA: TGCGCCAGCAGTGACTCCGGGACTTCTAATTCACCCCTCCACTTT

V gene: TRBV7-9
CDR3 length: 15
J gene: TRBJ1-2
D gene: TRBD1
clone size: -
CDR3 protein: CASSLGQGPLYGYTF
CDR3 DNA: TGTGCCAGCAGCCTAGGACAGGGGCCCCTATACGGCTACACCTTC

V gene: TRBV30
CDR3 length: 13
J gene: TRBJ2-7
D gene: -
clone size: -
CDR3 protein: CAWSVVPGYEQYF
CDR3 DNA: TGTGCCTGGAGTGTAGTTCCGGGATACGAGCAGTACTTC

V gene: TRBV12-3/TRBV12-4
CDR3 length: 13
J gene: TRBJ1-1
D gene: -
clone size: -
CDR3 protein: CASSSQGDTEAFF
CDR3 DNA: TGTGCCAGCAGCTCCCAGGGTGACACTGAAGCTTTCTTT

V gene: TRBV24-1
CDR3 length: 16
J gene: TRBJ2-1
D gene: TRBD2
clone size: few
CDR3 protein: CATSGTGGPNYNEQFF
CDR3 DNA: TGTGCCACCAGTGGCACGGGGGGGCCCAACTACAATGAGCAGTTCTTC

V gene: TRBV7-9
CDR3 length: 17
J gene: TRBJ2-3
D gene: TRBD2
clone size: -
CDR3 protein: CASTPSTSGGSTDTQYF
CDR3 DNA: TGTGCCAGCACCCCATCGACTAGCGGGGGCAGCACAGATACGCAGTATTTT

V gene: TRBV11-3
CDR3 length: 19
J gene: TRBJ2-2
D gene: TRBD2
clone size: -
CDR3 protein: CASSLSQAGDLANTGELFF
CDR3 DNA: TGTGCCAGCAGCTTGTCACAAGCGGGGGATCTCGCGAACACCGGGGAGCTGTTTTTT

V gene: TRBV28
CDR3 length: 14
J gene: TRBJ2-7
D gene: TRBD1
clone size: -
CDR3 protein: CASSADRGLYEQYF
CDR3 DNA: TGTGCCAGCAGTGCCGACAGGGGGTTGTACGAGCAGTACTTC

V gene: TRBV6-5
CDR3 length: 15
J gene: TRBJ1-4
D gene: TRBD1
clone size: -
CDR3 protein: CASTRDRATNEKLFF
CDR3 DNA: TGTGCCAGCACCAGAGACAGGGCAACTAATGAAAAACTGTTTTTT

V gene: TRBV29-1
CDR3 length: 12
J gene: TRBJ1-1
D gene: -
clone size: -
CDR3 protein: CSVMTANTEAFF
CDR3 DNA: TGCAGCGTCATGACAGCGAACACTGAAGCTTTCTTT

V gene: TRBV19
CDR3 length: 15
J gene: TRBJ2-1
D gene: TRBD2
clone size: -
CDR3 protein: CASSRAGGIYNEQFF
CDR3 DNA: TGTGCCAGTAGCCGAGCGGGAGGGATCTACAATGAGCAGTTCTTC

V gene: TRBV7-2
CDR3 length: 15
J gene: TRBJ1-1
D gene: TRBD1
clone size: -
CDR3 protein: CASSPTGTGAREAFF
CDR3 DNA: TGTGCCAGCAGCCCTACCGGGACAGGGGCTCGTGAAGCTTTCTTT

V gene: TRBV7-2
CDR3 length: 14
J gene: TRBJ2-2
D gene: -
clone size: -
CDR3 protein: CASSLSRATGELFF
CDR3 DNA: TGTGCCAGCAGCTTAAGTCGAGCCACCGGGGAGCTGTTTTTT

V gene: TRBV19
CDR3 length: 14
J gene: TRBJ1-5
D gene: -
clone size: once
CDR3 protein: CASDRRALNQPQHF
CDR3 DNA: TGTGCCAGCGACAGGCGGGCCCTCAATCAGCCCCAGCATTTT

V gene: TRBV30
CDR3 length: 16
J gene: TRBJ1-1
D gene: TRBD1
clone size: -
CDR3 protein: CAWTHPGTGRNTEAFF
CDR3 DNA: TGTGCCTGGACCCATCCCGGGACAGGGAGGAACACTGAAGCTTTCTTT

V gene: TRBV6-5
CDR3 length: 15
J gene: TRBJ2-7
D gene: -
clone size: -
CDR3 protein: CASRLRGTGIYEQYF
CDR3 DNA: TGTGCCAGCAGACTCAGGGGGACTGGGATTTACGAGCAGTACTTC

V gene: TRBV19
CDR3 length: 16
J gene: TRBJ2-5
D gene: TRBD2
clone size: -
CDR3 protein: CASSISSSGFGETQYF
CDR3 DNA: TGTGCCAGTAGTATCTCGTCTAGCGGTTTTGGCGAGACCCAGTACTTC

V gene: TRBV7-2
CDR3 length: 15
J gene: TRBJ2-7
D gene: TRBD2
clone size: -
CDR3 protein: CASSYPGLAAHEQYF
CDR3 DNA: TGTGCCAGCAGCTACCCGGGACTAGCGGCCCACGAGCAGTACTTC

V gene: TRBV24-1
CDR3 length: 18
J gene: TRBJ2-1
D gene: TRBD1
clone size: -
CDR3 protein: CATSATPGTEKRRIEQFF
CDR3 DNA: TGTGCCACCAGTGCCACACCGGGGACAGAAAAAAGGCGGATTGAGCAGTTCTTC

V gene: TRBV19
CDR3 length: 13
J gene: TRBJ1-5
D gene: -
clone size: -
CDR3 protein: CASSSDRDQPQHF
CDR3 DNA: TGTGCCAGTAGTTCCGACAGAGATCAGCCCCAGCATTTT

V gene: TRBV2
CDR3 length: 13
J gene: TRBJ2-2
D gene: TRBD1
clone size: few
CDR3 protein: CASSRDSTGELFF
CDR3 DNA: TGTGCCAGCAGTCGGGACAGCACCGGGGAGCTGTTTTTT

V gene: TRBV4-1
CDR3 length: 14
J gene: TRBJ1-5
D gene: -
clone size: few
CDR3 protein: CASSLQGNGQPQHF
CDR3 DNA: TGCGCCAGCAGCCTACAGGGTAATGGTCAGCCCCAGCATTTT

V gene: TRBV28
CDR3 length: 13
J gene: TRBJ1-1
D gene: TRBD1
clone size: -
CDR3 protein: CASMGQEDTEAFF
CDR3 DNA: TGTGCCAGCATGGGACAGGAGGACACTGAAGCTTTCTTT

V gene: TRBV23-1
CDR3 length: 14
J gene: TRBJ1-5
D gene: -
clone size: -
CDR3 protein: CASSQTTGDQPQHF
CDR3 DNA: TGCGCCAGCAGTCAAACGACGGGGGATCAGCCCCAGCATTTT

V gene: TRBV19
CDR3 length: 19
J gene: TRBJ2-1
D gene: TRBD2
clone size: once
CDR3 protein: CASSIEGGLAGFSYNEQFF
CDR3 DNA: TGTGCCAGTAGTATAGAGGGGGGACTAGCGGGATTTAGTTACAATGAGCAGTTCTTC

V gene: TRBV24-1
CDR3 length: 15
J gene: TRBJ1-4
D gene: TRBD1
clone size: -
CDR3 protein: CATSDPTGADEKLFF
CDR3 DNA: TGTGCCACCAGTGACCCGACAGGGGCCGATGAAAAACTGTTTTTT

V gene: TRBV11-2
CDR3 length: 12
J gene: TRBJ1-6
D gene: -
clone size: -
CDR3 protein: CASSSPGGSLHF
CDR3 DNA: TGTGCCAGCAGTTCCCCCGGGGGGTCCCTCCACTTT

V gene: TRBV5-6
CDR3 length: 17
J gene: TRBJ1-5
D gene: TRBD1
clone size: -
CDR3 protein: CASSFGQGARSNQPQHF
CDR3 DNA: TGTGCCAGCAGCTTCGGGCAGGGGGCAAGGAGCAATCAGCCCCAGCATTTT

V gene: TRBV12-5
CDR3 length: 15
J gene: TRBJ1-5
D gene: TRBD1
clone size: -
CDR3 protein: CASGNGQASNQPQHF
CDR3 DNA: TGTGCTAGTGGTAACGGACAGGCTAGCAATCAGCCCCAGCATTTT

V gene: TRBV7-2
CDR3 length: 15
J gene: TRBJ2-7
D gene: TRBD1
clone size: -
CDR3 protein: CASSSRTGRRYEQYF
CDR3 DNA: TGTGCCAGCAGCTCAAGGACAGGGCGTCGCTACGAGCAGTACTTC

V gene: TRBV11-2
CDR3 length: 14
J gene: TRBJ1-5
D gene: TRBD1
clone size: few
CDR3 protein: CASSPGTGKQPQHF
CDR3 DNA: TGTGCCAGCAGCCCCGGGACAGGGAAACAGCCCCAGCATTTT

V gene: TRBV15
CDR3 length: 15
J gene: TRBJ1-4
D gene: TRBD1
clone size: few
CDR3 protein: CATSGPGGLNEKLFF
CDR3 DNA: TGTGCCACCAGCGGGCCAGGGGGCCTTAATGAAAAACTGTTTTTT

V gene: TRBV9
CDR3 length: 15
J gene: TRBJ2-1
D gene: TRBD2
clone size: -
CDR3 protein: CASSGTSGDINEQFF
CDR3 DNA: TGTGCCAGCAGCGGGACTAGCGGGGATATCAATGAGCAGTTCTTC

V gene: TRBV28
CDR3 length: 11
J gene: TRBJ1-3
D gene: -
clone size: -
CDR3 protein: CASSSSAAGDF
CDR3 DNA: TGTGCCAGCAGTTCCTCGGCGGCAGGGGATTTT

V gene: TRBV5-6
CDR3 length: 14
J gene: TRBJ1-3
D gene: -
clone size: -
CDR3 protein: CASSRRAFRNTIYF
CDR3 DNA: TGTGCCAGCAGCCGCAGGGCCTTTAGAAACACCATATATTTT